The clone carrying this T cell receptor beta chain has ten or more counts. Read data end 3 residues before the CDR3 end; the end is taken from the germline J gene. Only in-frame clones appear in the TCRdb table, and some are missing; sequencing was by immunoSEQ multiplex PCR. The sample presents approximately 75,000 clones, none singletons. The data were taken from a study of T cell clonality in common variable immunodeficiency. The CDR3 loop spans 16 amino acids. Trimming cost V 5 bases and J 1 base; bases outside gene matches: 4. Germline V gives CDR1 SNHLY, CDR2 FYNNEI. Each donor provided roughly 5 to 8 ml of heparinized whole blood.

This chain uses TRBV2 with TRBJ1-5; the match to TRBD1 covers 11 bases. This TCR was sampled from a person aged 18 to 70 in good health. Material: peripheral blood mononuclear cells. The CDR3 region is CASSQGTGGSNQPQHF. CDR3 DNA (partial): TGTGCCAGCAGTCAGGGGACAGGGGGGAGCAATCAGCCC.